This T cell receptor (beta chain) stems from a study of T cell repertoires in cytomegalovirus infection. Study overall: Through public TCR beta signatures, both CMV infection and matching HLA type were indicated.

TCRdb re-derived calls from the reads in MiXCR, one entry per CDR3 protein. The sample yields 200,000 to 300,000 distinct CDR3 sequences, about 7% seen once. V shed 6 bases, J shed 4 bases, and the junction held 12 bases outside the gene matches. The length of the CDR3 is 16 residues. CDR1 and CDR2 (germline): DFQATT, SNEGSKA (reference sequence). Study observations and caveats: Clonotypes of TCR beta that were HLA-C-restricted and CMV-specific dominated the ex vivo response. Summed frequency of shared TCR beta families picked out CMV carriers who also had the relevant HLA.

In this sample, this clonotype turned up many times. No antigen is known for it. The genes are TRBV20-1 and TRBJ2-3; 11 bases are a match to TRBD2. The sequence was collected from a human donor in good health (CMV status not recorded). Some clones in this sample may be carry-over from other donors' samples. The sample consisted of PBMCs. CDR3 protein: CSAINLLAGVADTQYF. The CDR3 DNA reads as TGCAGTGCGATTAACCTACTAGCGGGGGTCGCAGATACGCAGTATTTT.